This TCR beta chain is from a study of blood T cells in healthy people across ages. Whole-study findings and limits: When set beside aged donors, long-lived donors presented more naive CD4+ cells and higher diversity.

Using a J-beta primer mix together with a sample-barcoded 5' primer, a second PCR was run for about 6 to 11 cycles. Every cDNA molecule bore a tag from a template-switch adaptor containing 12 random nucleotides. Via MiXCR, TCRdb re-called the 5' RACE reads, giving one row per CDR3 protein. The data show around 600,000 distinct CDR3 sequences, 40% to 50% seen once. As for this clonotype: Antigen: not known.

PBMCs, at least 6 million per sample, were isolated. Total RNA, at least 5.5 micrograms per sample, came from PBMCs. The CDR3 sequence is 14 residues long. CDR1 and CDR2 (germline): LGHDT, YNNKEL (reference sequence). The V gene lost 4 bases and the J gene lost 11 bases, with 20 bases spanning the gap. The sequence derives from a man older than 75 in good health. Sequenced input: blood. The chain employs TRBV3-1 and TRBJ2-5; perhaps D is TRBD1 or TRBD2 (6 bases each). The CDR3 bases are TGTGCCAGCAGCCTTCAAAGGGGGGACAATGAGCAGTACTTC. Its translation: CASSLQRGDNEQYF.